Each of the 9 T cell receptor beta chains below was sequenced from the same sample in a study of CD8 T cells in ankylosing spondylitis. Study observations and caveats: A TCR beta motif of several highly homologous variants appeared characteristic of ankylosing spondylitis blood.

MiXCR, applied by TCRdb to the 5' RACE reads, yields one record per CDR3 protein. The repertoire holds about 700,000 distinct CDR3 sequences, with around 20% as singletons. These TCRs' antigens remain unknown. Material: blood, either unsorted or a sorted T cell fraction (not recorded which). The receptors derive from a male donor with ankylosing spondylitis.

V is TRBV27 and J is TRBJ2-7; D unresolved. The CDR3 is 13 amino acids. CDR1 and CDR2 from the germline V gene are MNHEY and SMNVEV (reference sequence). V was trimmed by 0 bases and J by 3 bases, leaving 6 bases between them. In DNA, the CDR3 is TGTGCCAGCAGTTTATCAGGTTACTACGAGCAGTACTTC. Its translation: CASSLSGYYEQYF.

This clonotype has only a few counts. The V call is TRBV7-2, the J call TRBJ2-1; 12 bases match TRBD2. The ends lost 3 bases at V and 9 bases at J; junction bases unmatched: 24. The CDR3 contains 21 residues. CDR1 is SGHTA and CDR2 is FQGNSA in the germline V gene. The CDR3 sequence is CASSLGIPRASGRASGSEQFF. The CDR3 coding sequence is TGTGCCAGCAGCTTGGGTATCCCGAGGGCTAGCGGGAGGGCGAGCGGGAGTGAGCAGTTCTTC.

V and J are TRBV4-2 and TRBJ2-1; the match to TRBD1 covers 9 bases. The junction had 9 bases not matched to a gene; V was cut back by 2 bases and J by 4 bases. The CDR3 totals 17 residues. CDR1 is LGHNA and CDR2 is YNFKEQ in the germline V gene. CDR3 residues: CASSQRTGGSGYNEQFF. The CDR3 nucleotides read TGTGCCAGCAGCCAACGAACAGGGGGCTCGGGATACAATGAGCAGTTCTTC.

The chain links TRBV4-1 to TRBJ2-1, with 12 bases aligning to TRBD2. Germline assignment: CDR1 MGHRA and CDR2 YSYEKL. V trimming: 4 bases; J trimming: 0 bases; junction bases outside the gene matches: 4. The CDR3 is 17 amino acids. This CDR3 reads CASSPRLAGDSYNEQFF. The CDR3 bases are TGCGCCAGCAGCCCCAGACTAGCGGGGGACTCCTACAATGAGCAGTTCTTC.

This clonotype was seen a handful of times. The chain couples TRBV12-3 or TRBV12-4 to TRBJ2-1; 14 bases match TRBD2. Trimming at V came to 6 bases and at J to 6 bases, leaving 4 bases not matched to a gene. The CDR3 is 15 residues long. The CDR3 loop is CASRPTSGRVNEQFF. In DNA form, the CDR3 reads TGTGCCAGCAGGCCGACTAGCGGGAGGGTCAATGAGCAGTTCTTC.

This clonotype was counted ten times or more. One end of the junction is discordant with germline, which a read error may explain. This sequence joins TRBV25-1 and TRBJ2-2, with 10 bases identical to TRBD1. Germline values: CDR1 MGHDK, CDR2 SYGVNS. The CDR3 totals 14 residues. This CDR3 is CHSRDRGNAGELFF. As DNA, the CDR3 is TGCCACTCCAGGGACAGGGGTAACGCCGGGGAGCTGTTTTTT.

The J gene is TRBJ2-2, the V gene TRBV7-1; tentative D call: TRBD1 (5 bases). TRBV7-1 is filed as an ORF, its function uncertain. Trimming left V 3 bases short and J 10 bases short, with 18 bases between. The CDR3 is made up of 15 amino acids. This CDR3 reads CASSSGLICWVELFF. DNA for the CDR3: TGTGCCAGCAGCTCGGGGCTGATCTGCTGGGTGGAGCTGTTTTTT.

The rearrangement uses TRBV20-1 and TRBJ2-1, with TRBD1 as a possible D gene (7 bases). Trimming took off 1 base at V and 3 bases at J, with 10 bases between the two ends. This CDR3 spans 14 amino acids. CDR1 and CDR2 (germline): DFQATT, SNEGSKA (reference sequence). The CDR3 loop is CSARGGTVYNEQFF. DNA for the CDR3: TGCAGTGCTAGAGGCGGGACAGTCTACAATGAGCAGTTCTTC.

This clonotype turned up a few times. The chain joins TRBV5-5 to TRBJ2-7; no firm D call. Germline V gives CDR1 SGHKS, CDR2 YYEKEE (reference sequence). V was clipped by 4 bases and J by 1 base, with 12 bases between them. The CDR3 length is 14 residues. For the CDR3, the DNA is TGTGCCAGCAGCGACAAAATAGGATCCTACGAGCAGTACTTC. Encoded protein: CASSDKIGSYEQYF.